This is a list of T cell receptor beta chains from one sample in a study of T cell repertoires in cytomegalovirus infection. These TCRs are of unknown antigen specificity. From the reads, TCRdb called clonotypes with MiXCR, one entry per CDR3 protein. The sample includes 400,000 to 600,000 distinct CDR3 sequences, about 42% of them seen just once. Sequencing used cultured PBMCs, obtained from culture after CMV antigen stimulation. The receptors stem from a human donor in good health (CMV status not recorded). Some clones in this sample may be carry-over from other donors' samples. The CDR3 runs from the conserved cysteine through the conserved F or W. The order of the fields is J gene, clone size, V gene, D gene, CDR3 protein, CDR3 DNA. D genes are given only for firm matches. Part of the rows lack a size; the others show once, few, many or a class for expanded clones.

j_gene: TRBJ2-5; abundance: few; v_gene: TRBV7-2; d_gene: NA; CDR3aa: CASSFSLVAQETQYF; CDR3nt: TGTGCCAGCAGCTTTTCGCTTGTGGCGCAAGAGACCCAGTACTTC
j_gene: TRBJ1-4; abundance: NA; v_gene: TRBV15; d_gene: NA; CDR3aa: CATSRAVPGGLFF; CDR3nt: TGTGCCACCAGCAGAGCAGTTCCGGGGGGACTGTTTTTT
j_gene: TRBJ2-7; abundance: NA; v_gene: TRBV6-1; d_gene: NA; CDR3aa: CASSEELRGGEQYF; CDR3nt: TGTGCCAGCAGTGAAGAATTAAGGGGCGGCGAGCAGTACTTC
j_gene: TRBJ1-2; abundance: NA; v_gene: TRBV7-2; d_gene: NA; CDR3aa: CASSLGTNGYTF; CDR3nt: TGTGCCAGCAGCTTAGGGACCAATGGCTACACCTTC
j_gene: TRBJ2-3; abundance: NA; v_gene: TRBV27; d_gene: TRBD2; CDR3aa: CASSPRSGGYYTQYF; CDR3nt: TGTGCCAGCAGTCCCCGTAGCGGGGGGTATTATACGCAGTATTTT
j_gene: TRBJ1-5; abundance: NA; v_gene: TRBV4-1; d_gene: NA; CDR3aa: CASSHTTWGRADQPQHF; CDR3nt: TGCGCCAGCAGCCACACTACGTGGGGTAGGGCGGATCAGCCCCAGCATTTT
j_gene: TRBJ2-7; abundance: few; v_gene: TRBV7-6; d_gene: TRBD2; CDR3aa: CASSPGTSGGYEQYF; CDR3nt: TGTGCCAGCAGCCCCGGGACTAGCGGGGGGTACGAGCAGTACTTC
j_gene: TRBJ2-6; abundance: NA; v_gene: TRBV12-3/TRBV12-4; d_gene: TRBD2; CDR3aa: CASSPRGWSGANVLTF; CDR3nt: TGTGCCAGCAGTCCGCGGGGGTGGTCTGGGGCCAACGTCCTGACTTTC
j_gene: TRBJ2-5; abundance: NA; v_gene: TRBV6-2/TRBV6-3; d_gene: NA; CDR3aa: CASSYWRGGQETQYF; CDR3nt: TGTGCCAGCAGTTACTGGAGGGGAGGTCAAGAGACCCAGTACTTC
j_gene: TRBJ2-1; abundance: NA; v_gene: TRBV29-1; d_gene: TRBD2; CDR3aa: CSVGGLTSRRAYNEQFF; CDR3nt: TGCAGCGTTGGGGGGTTGACTAGCCGAAGGGCCTACAATGAGCAGTTCTTC
j_gene: TRBJ2-3; abundance: few; v_gene: TRBV7-2; d_gene: TRBD2; CDR3aa: CASSLLRLAGGSTDTQYF; CDR3nt: TGTGCCAGCAGCTTACTGAGACTAGCGGGGGGATCCACAGATACGCAGTATTTT
j_gene: TRBJ2-7; abundance: NA; v_gene: TRBV19; d_gene: NA; CDR3aa: CASNKGSGYEQYF; CDR3nt: TGTGCCAGTAATAAGGGAAGCGGCTACGAGCAGTACTTC
j_gene: TRBJ1-1; abundance: NA; v_gene: TRBV7-4; d_gene: TRBD1; CDR3aa: CASSLDWSGTGGGNTEAFF; CDR3nt: TGTGCCAGCAGCTTAGATTGGAGCGGGACAGGGGGGGGAAACACTGAAGCTTTCTTT
j_gene: TRBJ2-1; abundance: NA; v_gene: TRBV6-8; d_gene: NA; CDR3aa: CASKTAGEQFF; CDR3nt: TGTGCCAGCAAGACGGCGGGCGAGCAGTTCTTC
j_gene: TRBJ2-2; abundance: NA; v_gene: TRBV2; d_gene: NA; CDR3aa: CASNRGGSTTGELFF; CDR3nt: TGTGCCAGCAACAGAGGAGGCAGCACAACCGGGGAGCTGTTTTTT
j_gene: TRBJ2-3; abundance: few; v_gene: TRBV6-5; d_gene: NA; CDR3aa: CASSGSGESTDTQYF; CDR3nt: TGTGCCAGCAGTGGGTCGGGAGAGAGTACAGATACGCAGTATTTT
j_gene: TRBJ2-5; abundance: few; v_gene: TRBV7-2; d_gene: NA; CDR3aa: CASSPPGEADWGAQYF; CDR3nt: TGTGCCAGCAGCCCCCCCGGGGAGGCCGACTGGGGGGCCCAGTACTTC
j_gene: TRBJ1-6; abundance: many; v_gene: TRBV7-2; d_gene: TRBD1; CDR3aa: CASSLSRQGASPLHF; CDR3nt: TGTGCCAGCAGCTTATCCCGACAGGGGGCTTCACCCCTCCACTTT
j_gene: TRBJ1-3; abundance: NA; v_gene: TRBV12-3/TRBV12-4; d_gene: TRBD1; CDR3aa: CASSFWTGSLPIYF; CDR3nt: TGTGCCAGCAGTTTTTGGACAGGCTCTCTCCCCATATATTTT
j_gene: TRBJ2-1; abundance: NA; v_gene: TRBV7-2; d_gene: NA; CDR3aa: CASSLARNEQFF; CDR3nt: TGTGCCAGCAGCTTAGCGAGAAATGAGCAGTTCTTC
j_gene: TRBJ2-3; abundance: NA; v_gene: TRBV11-2; d_gene: NA; CDR3aa: CASSLRQIPSQDTQYF; CDR3nt: TGTGCCAGCAGCTTAAGACAGATCCCTTCACAAGATACGCAGTATTTT
j_gene: TRBJ2-3; abundance: many; v_gene: TRBV7-2; d_gene: NA; CDR3aa: CASSLELTDTQYF; CDR3nt: TGTGCCAGCAGCTTAGAACTAACAGATACGCAGTATTTT
j_gene: TRBJ2-7; abundance: NA; v_gene: TRBV2; d_gene: TRBD1; CDR3aa: CASSQPGQGRGEQYF; CDR3nt: TGTGCCAGCAGCCAGCCGGGACAGGGGAGAGGGGAGCAGTACTTC
j_gene: TRBJ2-4; abundance: few; v_gene: TRBV12-3/TRBV12-4; d_gene: NA; CDR3aa: CASSTPRQNMAKNIQYF; CDR3nt: TGTGCCAGCAGCACCCCCCGACAGAATATGGCCAAAAACATTCAGTACTTC
j_gene: TRBJ2-5; abundance: NA; v_gene: TRBV6-6; d_gene: NA; CDR3aa: CASSPLRDVGETQYF; CDR3nt: TGTGCCAGCAGTCCCCTGAGGGACGTAGGGGAGACCCAGTACTTC
j_gene: TRBJ1-2; abundance: few; v_gene: TRBV7-9; d_gene: NA; CDR3aa: CASSSREHRTRPQIWSMYGYTF; CDR3nt: TGTGCCAGCAGCTCCCGAGAGCACAGGACTCGGCCTCAAATATGGTCTATGTATGGCTACACCTTC
j_gene: TRBJ1-2; abundance: once; v_gene: TRBV6-1; d_gene: TRBD1; CDR3aa: CASSNRQGGGYTF; CDR3nt: TGTGCCAGCAGTAATCGACAGGGAGGTGGCTACACCTTC
j_gene: TRBJ2-7; abundance: NA; v_gene: TRBV7-2; d_gene: NA; CDR3aa: CASSLGGGDAYEQYF; CDR3nt: TGTGCCAGCAGCTTAGGCGGAGGGGACGCCTATGAGCAGTACTTC
j_gene: TRBJ2-5; abundance: NA; v_gene: TRBV7-9; d_gene: NA; CDR3aa: CASSLPSPTQYF; CDR3nt: TGTGCCAGCAGCCTCCCTAGTCCGACCCAGTACTTC
j_gene: TRBJ2-3; abundance: NA; v_gene: TRBV27; d_gene: NA; CDR3aa: CASSDRGPDTDTQYF; CDR3nt: TGTGCCAGCAGTGACCGGGGCCCGGACACAGATACGCAGTATTTT
j_gene: TRBJ2-7; abundance: few; v_gene: TRBV7-2; d_gene: TRBD1; CDR3aa: CASSSGTGGGGQYF; CDR3nt: TGTGCCAGCAGCAGCGGGACAGGGGGAGGGGGGCAGTACTTC
j_gene: TRBJ1-6; abundance: NA; v_gene: TRBV6-2/TRBV6-3; d_gene: TRBD1; CDR3aa: CASRSTGANSPLHF; CDR3nt: TGTGCCAGCAGATCGACAGGGGCCAATTCACCCCTCCACTTT
j_gene: TRBJ1-2; abundance: few; v_gene: TRBV19; d_gene: NA; CDR3aa: CASSTTGPYGYTF; CDR3nt: TGTGCCAGTAGTACCACAGGGCCCTATGGCTACACCTTC
j_gene: TRBJ1-6; abundance: NA; v_gene: TRBV18; d_gene: NA; CDR3aa: CASSRLPGSNSPLHF; CDR3nt: TGTGCCAGCTCTCGCCTCCCAGGGAGTAATTCACCCCTCCACTTT
j_gene: TRBJ2-3; abundance: NA; v_gene: TRBV9; d_gene: NA; CDR3aa: CASSVVGGGLPTDTQYF; CDR3nt: TGTGCCAGCAGCGTAGTAGGTGGGGGGCTCCCCACAGATACGCAGTATTTT
j_gene: TRBJ2-1; abundance: few; v_gene: TRBV7-8; d_gene: TRBD2; CDR3aa: CASSLDTSGGEQFF; CDR3nt: TGTGCCAGCAGCTTAGATACTAGCGGGGGAGAGCAGTTCTTC
j_gene: TRBJ1-1; abundance: NA; v_gene: TRBV12-3/TRBV12-4; d_gene: NA; CDR3aa: CASSLGGNGGETFF; CDR3nt: TGTGCCAGCAGTTTAGGAGGGAACGGCGGGGAAACTTTCTTT
j_gene: TRBJ2-7; abundance: once; v_gene: TRBV9; d_gene: NA; CDR3aa: CASSVDGTPFYEQYF; CDR3nt: TGTGCCAGCAGCGTAGACGGGACCCCGTTCTACGAGCAGTACTTC
j_gene: TRBJ2-7; abundance: many; v_gene: TRBV6-2/TRBV6-3; d_gene: TRBD1; CDR3aa: CASRRLSRTGQSNHAFYEQYF; CDR3nt: TGTGCCAGCAGACGACTCTCTCGGACAGGGCAAAGCAACCACGCGTTCTACGAGCAGTACTTC
j_gene: TRBJ1-2; abundance: few; v_gene: TRBV27; d_gene: NA; CDR3aa: CASSLGASANYGYTF; CDR3nt: TGTGCCAGCAGTTTAGGGGCCTCGGCTAACTATGGCTACACCTTC
j_gene: TRBJ2-1; abundance: few; v_gene: TRBV7-2; d_gene: NA; CDR3aa: CASSLEALYNEQFF; CDR3nt: TGTGCCAGCAGCCTGGAGGCTTTGTACAATGAGCAGTTCTTC
j_gene: TRBJ2-2; abundance: NA; v_gene: TRBV6-1; d_gene: NA; CDR3aa: CASREGLANTGELFF; CDR3nt: TGTGCCAGCAGGGAGGGTTTAGCGAACACCGGGGAGCTGTTTTTT
j_gene: TRBJ2-7; abundance: NA; v_gene: TRBV19; d_gene: NA; CDR3aa: CASSRTNSYEQYF; CDR3nt: TGTGCCAGTTCGCGGACCAACTCCTACGAGCAGTACTTC
j_gene: TRBJ2-2; abundance: NA; v_gene: TRBV6-1; d_gene: NA; CDR3aa: CASSETFPAGELFF; CDR3nt: TGTGCCAGCAGTGAGACCTTCCCTGCCGGGGAGCTGTTTTTT
j_gene: TRBJ1-6; abundance: few; v_gene: TRBV7-2; d_gene: NA; CDR3aa: CASSSNGRRAGSPLHF; CDR3nt: TGTGCCAGCAGCTCGAACGGAAGGAGGGCAGGGTCACCCCTCCACTTT
j_gene: TRBJ2-1; abundance: few; v_gene: TRBV12-3/TRBV12-4; d_gene: TRBD2; CDR3aa: CASSPGGAPDNEQFF; CDR3nt: TGTGCCAGCAGCCCGGGGGGGGCGCCGGACAATGAGCAGTTCTTC